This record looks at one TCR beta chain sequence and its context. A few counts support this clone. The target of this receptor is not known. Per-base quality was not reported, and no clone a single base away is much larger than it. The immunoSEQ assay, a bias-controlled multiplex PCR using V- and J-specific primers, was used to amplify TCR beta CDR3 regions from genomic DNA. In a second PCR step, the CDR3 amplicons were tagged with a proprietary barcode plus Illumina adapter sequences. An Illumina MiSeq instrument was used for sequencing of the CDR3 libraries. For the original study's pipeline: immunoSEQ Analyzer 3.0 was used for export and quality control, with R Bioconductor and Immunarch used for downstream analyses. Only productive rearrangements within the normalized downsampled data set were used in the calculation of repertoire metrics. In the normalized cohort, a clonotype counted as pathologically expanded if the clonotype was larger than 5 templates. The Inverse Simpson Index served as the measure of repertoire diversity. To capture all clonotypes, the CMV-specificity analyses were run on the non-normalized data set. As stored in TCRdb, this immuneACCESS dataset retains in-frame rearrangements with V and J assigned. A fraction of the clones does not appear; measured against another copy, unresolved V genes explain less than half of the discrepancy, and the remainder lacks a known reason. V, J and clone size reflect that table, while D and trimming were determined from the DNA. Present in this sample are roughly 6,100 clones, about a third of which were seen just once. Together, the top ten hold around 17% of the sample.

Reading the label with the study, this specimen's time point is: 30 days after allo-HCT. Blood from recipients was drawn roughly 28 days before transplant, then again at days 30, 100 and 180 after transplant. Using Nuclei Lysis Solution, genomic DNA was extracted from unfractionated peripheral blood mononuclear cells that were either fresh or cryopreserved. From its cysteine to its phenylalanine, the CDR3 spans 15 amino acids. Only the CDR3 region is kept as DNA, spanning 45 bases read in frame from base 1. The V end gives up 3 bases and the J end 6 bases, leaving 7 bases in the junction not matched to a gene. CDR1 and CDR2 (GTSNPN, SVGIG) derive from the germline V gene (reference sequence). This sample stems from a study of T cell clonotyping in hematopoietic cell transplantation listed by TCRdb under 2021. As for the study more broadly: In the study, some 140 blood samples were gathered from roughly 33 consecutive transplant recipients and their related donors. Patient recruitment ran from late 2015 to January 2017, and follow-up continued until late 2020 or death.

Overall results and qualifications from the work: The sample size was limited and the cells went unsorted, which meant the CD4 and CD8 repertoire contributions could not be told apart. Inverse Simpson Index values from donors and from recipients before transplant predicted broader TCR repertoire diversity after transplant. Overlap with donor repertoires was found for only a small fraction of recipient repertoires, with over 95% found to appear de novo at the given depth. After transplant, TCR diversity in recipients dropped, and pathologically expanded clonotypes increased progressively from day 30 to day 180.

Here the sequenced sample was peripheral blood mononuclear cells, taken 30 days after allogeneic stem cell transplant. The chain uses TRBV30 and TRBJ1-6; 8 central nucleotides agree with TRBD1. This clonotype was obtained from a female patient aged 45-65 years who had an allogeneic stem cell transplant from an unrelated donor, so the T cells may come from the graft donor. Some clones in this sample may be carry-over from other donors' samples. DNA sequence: TGTGCCTGGAGGCAGACAGGGGTAGGTAATTCACCCCTCCACTTT. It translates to CAWRQTGVGNSPLHF. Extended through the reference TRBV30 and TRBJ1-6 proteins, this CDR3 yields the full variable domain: SQTIHQWPATLVQPVGSPLSLECTVEGTSNPNLYWYRQAAGRGLQLLFYSVGIGQISSEVPQNLSASRPQDRQFILSSKKLLLSDSGFYLCAWRQTGVGNSPLHFGNGTRLTVT.